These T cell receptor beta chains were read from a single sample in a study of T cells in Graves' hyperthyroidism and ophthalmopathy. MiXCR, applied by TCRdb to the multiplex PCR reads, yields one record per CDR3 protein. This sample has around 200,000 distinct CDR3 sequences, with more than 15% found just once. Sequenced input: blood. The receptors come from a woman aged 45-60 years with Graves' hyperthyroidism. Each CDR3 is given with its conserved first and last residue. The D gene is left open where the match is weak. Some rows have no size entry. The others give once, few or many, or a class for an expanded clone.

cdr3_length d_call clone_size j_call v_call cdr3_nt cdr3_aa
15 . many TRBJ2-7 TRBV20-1 TGCAGTGCTAGTGTCACCGGACAGCAGACCTACGAGCAGTACTTC CSASVTGQQTYEQYF
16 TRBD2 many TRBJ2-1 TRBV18 TGTGCCAGCTCTTTCGCGGGGGAAACTTCCTACAATGAGCAGTTCTTC CASSFAGETSYNEQFF
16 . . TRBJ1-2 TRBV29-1 TGCAGCGTGGCGGGGGTGACCGCGACAGGCTACTATGGCTACACCTTC CSVAGVTATGYYGYTF
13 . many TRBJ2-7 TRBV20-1 TGCAGTGCTAGGAGGGGCGCCAGGTGGGAGCAGTACTTC CSARRGARWEQYF
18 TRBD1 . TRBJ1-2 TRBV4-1 TGCGCCAGCAGCCACGTAGGTCAGACAGGGAAGATCTGGGATGGCTACACCTTC CASSHVGQTGKIWDGYTF
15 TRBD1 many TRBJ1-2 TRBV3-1 TGTGCCAGCAGCCAAGGAGACAGGGTCAACTATGGCTACACCTTC CASSQGDRVNYGYTF
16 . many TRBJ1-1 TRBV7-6 TGTGCCAGCAGCTTGACAAGCCAGAGTTTGAACACTGAAGCTTTCTTT CASSLTSQSLNTEAFF
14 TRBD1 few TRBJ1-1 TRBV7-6 TGTGCCAGCAGCAAACAGGGGGCGAACACTGAAGCTTTCTTT CASSKQGANTEAFF
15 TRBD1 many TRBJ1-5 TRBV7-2 TGTGCCAGCAGCTCCCCGGGACAGGTCGATCAGCCCCAGCATTTT CASSSPGQVDQPQHF
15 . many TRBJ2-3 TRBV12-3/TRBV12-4 TGTGCCAGCAGTTTCGGTGACTACCTCACAGATACGCAGTATTTT CASSFGDYLTDTQYF
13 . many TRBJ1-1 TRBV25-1 TGTGCCAGCAAGGGTACCTTCGCAGATGAAGCTTTCTTT CASKGTFADEAFF
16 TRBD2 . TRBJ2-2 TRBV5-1 TGCGCCAGCAGCGAGCGCCTAGCGGACCACACCGGGGAGCTGTTTTTT CASSERLADHTGELFF
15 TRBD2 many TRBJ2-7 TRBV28 TGTGCCAGCAGTCCCCCCGAGCGGGGATACTACGAGCAGTACTTC CASSPPERGYYEQYF
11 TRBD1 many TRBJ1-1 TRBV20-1 TGCAGTGCTCAGGGGGCAACTGAAGCTTTCTTT CSAQGATEAFF
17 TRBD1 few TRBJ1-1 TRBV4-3 TGCGCCAGCAGCCAAGAGTCAGGGGGCCTTGCGAACACTGAAGCTTTCTTT CASSQESGGLANTEAFF
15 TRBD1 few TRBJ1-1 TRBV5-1 TGCGCCAGCAGCTCAAACAGGGGTGTGAGCACTGAAGCTTTCTTT CASSSNRGVSTEAFF
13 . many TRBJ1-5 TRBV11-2 TGTGCCAGCAGCCCGGGTACCAATCAGCCCCAGCATTTT CASSPGTNQPQHF
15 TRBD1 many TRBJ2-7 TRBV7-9 TGTGCCAGCAGCCCCGGGACAGGGGCGGCCTACGAGCAGTACTTC CASSPGTGAAYEQYF
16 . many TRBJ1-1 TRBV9 TGTGCCAGCAGCGCCGGGAGGGAGACCTGGAACACTGAAGCTTTCTTT CASSAGRETWNTEAFF
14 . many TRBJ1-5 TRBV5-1 TGCGCCAGCAGCCTCGACGGTAGCAATCAGCCCCAGCATTTT CASSLDGSNQPQHF
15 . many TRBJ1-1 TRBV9 TGTGCCAGCAGCGTAGGAGCAGGTTTGAACACTGAAGCTTTCTTT CASSVGAGLNTEAFF
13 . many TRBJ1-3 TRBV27 TGTGCCAGCAGTTTACAGGGTGGAAACACCATATATTTT CASSLQGGNTIYF
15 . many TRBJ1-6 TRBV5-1 TGCGCCAGCAGCGGGGACGGCGGACGTAATTCACCCCTCCACTTT CASSGDGGRNSPLHF
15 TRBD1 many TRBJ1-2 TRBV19 TGTGCCAGTAGTTTGAGAGGGGACAGCAACTATGGCTACACCTTC CASSLRGDSNYGYTF
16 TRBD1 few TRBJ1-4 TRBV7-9 TGTGCCAGCAGCCCCCGGGACAGGGGAAGGGGTGAAAAACTGTTTTTT CASSPRDRGRGEKLFF
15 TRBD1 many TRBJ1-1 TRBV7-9 TGTGCCAGCAGCCCTCTGACAGGGGGGGGCACTGAAGCTTTCTTT CASSPLTGGGTEAFF
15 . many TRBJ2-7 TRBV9 TGTGCCAGCAGCCCCCGGGACATCGCCTCCTACGAGCAGTACTTC CASSPRDIASYEQYF
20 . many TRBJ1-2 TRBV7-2 TGTGCCAGCAGCGTGATAAATAACGCTCAAAAGAGGGGACTTGACTATGGCTACACCTTC CASSVINNAQKRGLDYGYTF
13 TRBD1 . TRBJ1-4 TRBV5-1 TGCGCCAGCGGGACAGAGCCTCCTAGGGAACTGTTTTTT CASGTEPPRELFF
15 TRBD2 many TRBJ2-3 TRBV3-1 TGTGCCAGCAGCACACGACTAGCTCCCACAGATACGCAGTATTTT CASSTRLAPTDTQYF
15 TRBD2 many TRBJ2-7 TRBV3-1 TGTGCCAGCAGCCAACGGACTAGCGGGGTCCACGAGCAGTACTTC CASSQRTSGVHEQYF
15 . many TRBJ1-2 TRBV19 TGTGCCAGTATCGATAGATTGGGTCGAAACTATGGCTACACCTTC CASIDRLGRNYGYTF